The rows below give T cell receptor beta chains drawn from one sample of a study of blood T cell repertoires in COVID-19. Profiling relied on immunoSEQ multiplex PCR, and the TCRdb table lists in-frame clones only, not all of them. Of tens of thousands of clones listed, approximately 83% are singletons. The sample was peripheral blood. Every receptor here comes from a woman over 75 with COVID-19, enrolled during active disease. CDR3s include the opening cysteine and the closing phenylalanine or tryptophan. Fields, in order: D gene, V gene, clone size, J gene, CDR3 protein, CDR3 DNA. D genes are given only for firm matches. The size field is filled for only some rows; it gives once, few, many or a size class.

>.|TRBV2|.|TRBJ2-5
CASSEDYRAEETQYF
TGTGCCAGCAGTGAAGATTACAGGGCCGAGGAGACCCAGTACTTC
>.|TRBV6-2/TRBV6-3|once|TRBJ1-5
CASSYSSPWSNQPQHF
TGTGCCAGCAGTTACTCGAGTCCGTGGAGCAATCAGCCCCAGCATTTT
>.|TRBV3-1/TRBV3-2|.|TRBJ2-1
CASSQDGGMGNEQFF
TGTGCCAGCAGCCAAGATGGGGGGATGGGCAATGAGCAGTTCTTC
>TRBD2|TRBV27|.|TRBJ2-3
CASTNPGTSLVDTQYF
TGTGCCAGCACCAACCCCGGGACTAGCCTGGTAGATACGCAGTATTTT
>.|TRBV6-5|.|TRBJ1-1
CASRGHLNTEAFF
TGTGCCAGCAGGGGACACTTAAACACTGAAGCTTTCTTT
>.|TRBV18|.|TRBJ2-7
CASSPPIGEQYF
TGTGCCAGCTCACCACCGATCGGCGAGCAGTACTTC
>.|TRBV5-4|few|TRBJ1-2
CASSLDGIHGYTF
TGTGCCAGCAGCTTGGACGGGATTCATGGCTACACCTTC
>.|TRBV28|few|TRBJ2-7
CASRQQGYEQYF
TGTGCCAGCAGACAACAGGGCTACGAGCAGTACTTC
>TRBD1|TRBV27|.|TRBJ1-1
CASSLSRNRGAFF
TGTGCCAGCAGTTTATCCCGAAACAGGGGAGCTTTCTTT
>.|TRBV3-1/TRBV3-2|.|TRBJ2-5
CASSQGAPETQYF
TGTGCCAGCAGCCAAGGGGCTCCAGAGACCCAGTACTTC
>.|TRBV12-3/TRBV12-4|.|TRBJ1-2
CASSRWTYGYTF
TGTGCCAGCAGCCGCTGGACATATGGCTACACCTTC
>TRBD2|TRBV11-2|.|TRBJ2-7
CASSPLGLAAYEQYF
TGTGCCAGCAGCCCCCTAGGACTAGCGGCCTACGAGCAGTACTTC
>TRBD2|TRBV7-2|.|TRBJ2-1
CASSLSGGNYNEQFF
TGTGCCAGCAGCCTAAGCGGGGGGAACTACAATGAGCAGTTCTTC
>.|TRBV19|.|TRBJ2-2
CASNNRVNTGELFF
TGTGCCAGTAACAACCGGGTCAACACCGGGGAGCTGTTTTTT
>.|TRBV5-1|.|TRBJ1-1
CASSFGQRWNTEAFF
TGCGCCAGCAGCTTCGGACAGCGATGGAACACTGAAGCTTTCTTT
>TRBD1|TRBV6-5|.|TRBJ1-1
CASGGFTGVNTEAFF
TGTGCCAGCGGGGGTTTTACAGGGGTGAACACTGAAGCTTTCTTT
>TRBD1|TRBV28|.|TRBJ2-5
CASSSTGAAQETQYF
TGTGCCAGCAGTTCAACAGGGGCGGCGCAAGAGACCCAGTACTTC
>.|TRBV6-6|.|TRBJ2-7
CASSPDSYYEQYF
TGTGCCAGCAGCCCCGACAGTTACTACGAGCAGTACTTC
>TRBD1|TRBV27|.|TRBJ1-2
CASSPYGVGQGTPSGGYTF
TGTGCCAGCAGTCCATACGGGGTTGGACAGGGGACTCCCTCGGGTGGCTACACCTTC
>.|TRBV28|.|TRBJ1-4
CASSAPGTRYNEKLFF
TGTGCCAGCAGTGCCCCCGGGACACGGTATAATGAAAAACTGTTTTTT
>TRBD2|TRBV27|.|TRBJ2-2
CASSLTSGRFSRGELFF
TGTGCCAGCAGTCTGACTAGCGGGAGATTCTCTAGGGGGGAGCTGTTTTTT
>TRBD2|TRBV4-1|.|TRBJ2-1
CASSHLAGDEQFF
TGCGCCAGCAGCCATCTTGCGGGGGATGAGCAGTTCTTC
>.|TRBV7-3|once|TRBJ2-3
CASSPGWSTDTQYF
TGTGCCAGCAGCCCCGGGTGGTCCACAGATACGCAGTATTTT
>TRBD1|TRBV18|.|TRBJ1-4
CASSPPGGQGREKLFF
TGTGCCAGCTCACCACCGGGGGGACAGGGACGAGAAAAACTGTTTTTT
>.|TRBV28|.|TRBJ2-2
CASSLLRTENTGELFF
TGTGCCAGCAGTTTACTCCGGACAGAGAACACCGGGGAGCTGTTTTTT
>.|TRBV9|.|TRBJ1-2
CASSATGNRGYTF
TGTGCCAGCAGCGCAACAGGGAATCGTGGCTACACCTTC
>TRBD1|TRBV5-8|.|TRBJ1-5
CASREHTGVRPQHF
TGTGCCAGCAGGGAACACACAGGGGTAAGGCCCCAGCATTTT
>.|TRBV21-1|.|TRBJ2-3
CASSHSQGKDTQYF
TGTGCCAGCAGCCACTCACAGGGAAAAGATACGCAGTATTTT
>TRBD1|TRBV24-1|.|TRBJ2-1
CATSPAGTGGSNEQFF
TGTGCCACCAGTCCGGCCGGGACAGGGGGGTCGAATGAGCAGTTCTTC
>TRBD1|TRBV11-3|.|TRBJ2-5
CASSLGQGSQYF
TGTGCCAGCAGCTTGGGACAGGGTTCCCAGTACTTC
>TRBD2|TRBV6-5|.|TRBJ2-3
CASRQTSGVDTQYF
TGTGCCAGCAGGCAGACTAGCGGGGTTGATACGCAGTATTTT
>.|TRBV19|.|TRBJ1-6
CASSWGGNPPLHF
TGTGCCAGTAGTTGGGGAGGGAATCCACCCCTCCACTTT
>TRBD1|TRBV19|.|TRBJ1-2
CASSKRDREYTF
TGTGCCAGTAGTAAAAGGGACAGGGAGTACACCTTC
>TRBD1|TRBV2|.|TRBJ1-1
CARHHLQGAGSTEAFF
TGTGCCAGACACCACTTACAGGGGGCGGGTTCCACTGAAGCTTTCTTT
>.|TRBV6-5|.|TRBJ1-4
CASSYRGNEKLFF
TGTGCCAGCAGTTACCGGGGAAATGAAAAACTGTTTTTT
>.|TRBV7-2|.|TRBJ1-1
CASSPSFGTKNTEAFF
TGTGCCAGCAGCCCCAGCTTCGGGACAAAGAACACTGAAGCTTTCTTT
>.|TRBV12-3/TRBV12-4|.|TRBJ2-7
CASSLRFNEQYF
TGTGCCAGCAGTTTACGGTTTAACGAGCAGTACTTC
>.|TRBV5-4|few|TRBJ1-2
CASSWASHSYGYTF
TGTGCCAGCAGCTGGGCCAGTCACAGCTATGGCTACACCTTC
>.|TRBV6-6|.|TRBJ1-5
CASSYSMERQPQHF
TGTGCCAGCAGTTACTCTATGGAGAGGCAGCCCCAGCATTTT
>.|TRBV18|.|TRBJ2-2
CASSPRDLGNGGELFF
TGTGCCAGCTCTCCGAGGGACTTGGGGAATGGCGGGGAGCTGTTTTTT
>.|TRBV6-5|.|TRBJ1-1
CVTSFRRHTEAFF
TGTGTCACTAGTTTTCGGAGGCACACTGAAGCTTTCTTT
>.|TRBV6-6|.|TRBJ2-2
CASREENTGELFF
TGTGCCAGCCGAGAGGAGAACACCGGGGAGCTGTTTTTT
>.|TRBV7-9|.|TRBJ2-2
CASSPLGGNTGELFF
TGTGCCAGCAGCCCGCTGGGGGGGAACACCGGGGAGCTGTTTTTT
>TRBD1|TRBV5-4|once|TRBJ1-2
CASSPGTGKNYGYTF
TGTGCCAGCAGCCCTGGGACAGGGAAAAACTATGGCTACACCTTC
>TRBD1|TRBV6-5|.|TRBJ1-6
CASSRQGLDNSPLHF
TGTGCCAGCAGCAGACAGGGACTGGATAATTCACCCCTCCACTTT
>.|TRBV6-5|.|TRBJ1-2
CASRSPDTGGYTF
TGTGCCAGCAGATCCCCAGATACGGGAGGCTACACCTTC
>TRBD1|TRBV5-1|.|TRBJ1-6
CASSLDRGFSPLHF
TGCGCCAGCAGCTTGGACAGGGGGTTTTCACCCCTCCACTTT
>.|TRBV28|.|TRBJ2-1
CASSLSEQFF
TGTGCCAGCAGTTTGAGTGAGCAGTTCTTC
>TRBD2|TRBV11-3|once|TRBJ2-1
CASSRGGAGEQFF
TGTGCCAGCAGCCGCGGGGGGGCCGGTGAGCAGTTCTTC
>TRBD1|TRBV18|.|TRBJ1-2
CASSSGRQGVYGYTF
TGTGCCAGCTCTTCGGGAAGACAGGGGGTCTATGGCTACACCTTC
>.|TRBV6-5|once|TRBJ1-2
CASTSVSSENYGYTF
TGTGCCAGCACCTCAGTATCTTCCGAAAACTATGGCTACACCTTC